A selection of T cell receptor beta chains follows, all from one sample in a study of PD-L1 blockade in urothelial cancer. This table comes from immunoSEQ multiplex PCR, and its TCRdb copy is limited to in-frame clones, with some not included. The sample holds about 43,000 clones; over 75% are singletons and the top ten take around 15%. This material consisted of PBMCs, taken around atezolizumab (anti-PD-L1) treatment. The source is a man aged 60 to 75 with urothelial cancer. Each CDR3 is given with its conserved first and last residue. The D gene is left open where the match is weak. Clone size appears in some rows only: once, few, many, or a class for an expanded clone.

V gene: TRBV5-1
J gene: TRBJ1-2
D gene: NA
clone size: NA
CDR3 DNA: TGCGCCAGCAGCCCCGATTCGGGTGGCTACACCTTC
CDR3 protein: CASSPDSGGYTF

V gene: TRBV15
J gene: TRBJ2-7
D gene: NA
clone size: once
CDR3 DNA: TGTGCCACCAGCAGTTCTCCCGGGACATTCTCCTACGAGCAGTACTTC
CDR3 protein: CATSSSPGTFSYEQYF

V gene: TRBV6-5
J gene: TRBJ2-1
D gene: TRBD1
clone size: NA
CDR3 DNA: TGTGCCAGCAGTTACTCGGGACAGCGTTACAATGAGCAGTTCTTC
CDR3 protein: CASSYSGQRYNEQFF

V gene: TRBV5-4
J gene: TRBJ2-7
D gene: TRBD2
clone size: NA
CDR3 DNA: TGTGCCAGCAGCTTGGTCCCAGCGGGGGGGGCCGGGAACGAGCAGTACTTC
CDR3 protein: CASSLVPAGGAGNEQYF

V gene: TRBV6-1
J gene: TRBJ1-1
D gene: TRBD1
clone size: few
CDR3 DNA: TGTGCCAGCAGTGAAGGGCGGGACAGGGTGTACACTGAAGCTTTCTTT
CDR3 protein: CASSEGRDRVYTEAFF

V gene: TRBV19
J gene: TRBJ2-2
D gene: TRBD1
clone size: NA
CDR3 DNA: TGTGCCAGTAGTATGGAGGGACAGGCAAACACCGGGGAGCTGTTTTTT
CDR3 protein: CASSMEGQANTGELFF

V gene: TRBV7-8
J gene: TRBJ1-2
D gene: TRBD1
clone size: NA
CDR3 DNA: TGTGCCAGCAGCTATGGGACAGGGAAATCTAACTATGGCTACACCTTC
CDR3 protein: CASSYGTGKSNYGYTF

V gene: TRBV7-8
J gene: TRBJ2-2
D gene: TRBD1
clone size: once
CDR3 DNA: TGTGCCAGCAGGCCCCCCGGGACAGGGTTCGCAGGGGAGCTGTTTTTT
CDR3 protein: CASRPPGTGFAGELFF

V gene: TRBV6-5
J gene: TRBJ1-5
D gene: TRBD1
clone size: NA
CDR3 DNA: TGTGCCACCCGGGACAGGGGGAATCAGCCCCAGCATTTT
CDR3 protein: CATRDRGNQPQHF

V gene: TRBV4-3
J gene: TRBJ2-5
D gene: NA
clone size: once
CDR3 DNA: TGCGCCAGCAGCCGCTTAGGGGGCGGAGGGGAGACCCAGTACTTC
CDR3 protein: CASSRLGGGGETQYF

V gene: TRBV6-5
J gene: TRBJ2-2
D gene: NA
clone size: NA
CDR3 DNA: TGTGCCAGCTCGCGAGGTCCCAACACCGGGGAGCTGTTTTTT
CDR3 protein: CASSRGPNTGELFF

V gene: TRBV10-3
J gene: TRBJ2-3
D gene: NA
clone size: NA
CDR3 DNA: TGTGCCTCGATCGATGGGGCCAGCACAGATACGCAGTATTTT
CDR3 protein: CASIDGASTDTQYF

V gene: TRBV7-2
J gene: TRBJ2-2
D gene: NA
clone size: NA
CDR3 DNA: TGTGCCAGCAGCTTAACTAGCATGGCCGGGGAGCTGTTTTTT
CDR3 protein: CASSLTSMAGELFF

V gene: TRBV18
J gene: TRBJ1-1
D gene: NA
clone size: NA
CDR3 DNA: TGTGCCAGCTCACCGGTACCGCCGCAGGGCTGGGACACTGAAGCTTTCTTT
CDR3 protein: CASSPVPPQGWDTEAFF

V gene: TRBV28
J gene: TRBJ1-2
D gene: NA
clone size: few
CDR3 DNA: TGTGCCAGCAGTCCAGGACGGGACATTGATGGCTATGGCTACACCTTC
CDR3 protein: CASSPGRDIDGYGYTF

V gene: TRBV5-4
J gene: TRBJ2-1
D gene: NA
clone size: few
CDR3 DNA: TGTGCCAGCAGCTTGGGCAGGGGGGTGACAAATGAGCAGTTCTTC
CDR3 protein: CASSLGRGVTNEQFF

V gene: TRBV4-1
J gene: TRBJ2-5
D gene: TRBD1
clone size: NA
CDR3 DNA: TGCGCCAGCAGCCGAGAACCGGGACAGGGGAGGGAGACCCAGTACTTC
CDR3 protein: CASSREPGQGRETQYF

V gene: TRBV6-5
J gene: TRBJ2-1
D gene: TRBD1
clone size: NA
CDR3 DNA: TGTGCCAGCTCAAGGGGGCGCGACAATGAGCAGTTCTTC
CDR3 protein: CASSRGRDNEQFF

V gene: TRBV4-3
J gene: TRBJ2-1
D gene: TRBD2
clone size: NA
CDR3 DNA: TGCGCCAGCAGCCTCTCCGGGACTAGCGGGAGGTTTTACAATGAGCAGTTCTTC
CDR3 protein: CASSLSGTSGRFYNEQFF

V gene: TRBV6-1
J gene: TRBJ2-7
D gene: TRBD1
clone size: NA
CDR3 DNA: TGTGCCAGCATTTGGAACAGGGGAGCCTACGAGCAGTACTTC
CDR3 protein: CASIWNRGAYEQYF